The 32 T cell receptor beta chains below come from one sample, sequenced in a study of shared T cell receptors in the human thymus. Produced via immunoSEQ multiplex PCR; TCRdb's table is partial and in-frame only. The sample carries hundreds of thousands of clones, approximately 87% recorded once. These data are also associated with another study on human thymus T cells.

The sample consisted of thymocytes. These receptors were collected from a boy in the first two years of life with a congenital heart defect.

In its sample, this clone was seen once. V usage is TRBV15 and J usage is TRBJ2-7, with 8 positions matching TRBD2. After removal of 3 bases from V and 5 bases from J, the junction contained 12 bases not matched to a gene. The CDR3 has 16 residues. Germline V gene data show CDR1 as LNHNV and CDR2 as YYDKDF (reference sequence). Here the CDR3 reads CATSSLRRETSDEQYF. CDR3 sequence (DNA): TGTGCCACCAGCAGCTTAAGACGGGAGACTAGCGACGAGCAGTACTTC.

The chain has TRBV29-1 and TRBJ1-4; TRBD1 agrees at 7 bases. Unmatched junction bases numbered 15, after V lost 4 bases and J lost 4 bases. Germline V lookup: CDR1 SQVTM, CDR2 ANQGSEA. The CDR3 sequence is 17 residues long. DNA for the CDR3: TGCAGCGTTGGGGCGTCCCGGGACAGCAGAGGTAATGAAAAACTGTTTTTT. This translates into CSVGASRDSRGNEKLFF.

This chain uses TRBV5-1 with TRBJ2-2; 8 bases match TRBD1. Germline CDR1 reads SGHRS; CDR2 reads YFSETQ. Losses at the gene ends were 3 bases for V and 3 bases for J; bases not matched to a gene: 4. The CDR3 covers 15 residues. The CDR3 loop is CASSSGTGYTGELFF. As DNA, the CDR3 is TGCGCCAGCAGCTCTGGGACAGGCTACACCGGGGAGCTGTTTTTT.

The chain recombines TRBV5-4 with TRBJ2-7; 10 nucleotides match TRBD2. The CDR3 loop spans 15 amino acids. V lost 0 bases to trimming and J lost 2 bases; unmatched junction nucleotides: 2. CDR1 is SGHNT and CDR2 is YYREEE in the germline V gene (reference sequence). The CDR3 region is CASSLVAGGPYEQYF. In DNA, the CDR3 is TGTGCCAGCAGCTTGGTAGCGGGGGGCCCCTACGAGCAGTACTTC.

This chain uses TRBV27 with TRBJ2-3; 7 nucleotides agree with TRBD1. This CDR3 is 14 amino acids long. V shed 5 bases, J shed 2 bases, and the junction held 4 bases outside the gene matches. Germline V gene lookup returns CDR1 MNHEY and CDR2 SMNVEV (reference sequence). The CDR3 DNA reads as TGTGCCAGCAGTGACAGGGTATCCACAGATACGCAGTATTTT. Residues: CASSDRVSTDTQYF.

This clone came up a few times. Other DNA sequences in this specimen translate into the identical CDR3. The chain has TRBV18 and TRBJ2-5; D gene uncertain. Germline V gene sequence: CDR1 KGHSH, CDR2 LQKENI. V shed 3 bases and J shed 1 base, with 3 bases lying between them. The CDR3 is 12 residues long. The CDR3 DNA reads as TGTGCCAGCTCACCCCTCCAAGAGACCCAGTACTTC. Amino acid sequence: CASSPLQETQYF.

The chain joins TRBV4-1 to TRBJ1-1; a possible D gene is TRBD1 (6 bases). Germline CDR1 MGHRA, CDR2 YSYEKL. There are 15 residues in the CDR3. V was shortened by 3 bases and J by 1 base, with 12 bases between the two germline ends. CDR3 sequence: CASSQRTVPNTEAFF. Written as DNA, the CDR3 is TGCGCCAGCAGCCAGCGGACAGTTCCGAACACTGAAGCTTTCTTT.

The V call is TRBV2, the J call TRBJ2-7; a weak D match, TRBD2 (5 bases). Between the trimmed V and J ends, which lost 6 bases and 7 bases, there was a span of 25 bases. Germline V gives CDR1 SNHLY, CDR2 FYNNEI. The CDR3 runs to 16 residues. CDR3 amino acids: CASSPLGENLSSEQYF. CDR3 coding DNA: TGTGCCAGCAGCCCTCTCGGGGAAAACCTCTCCTCAGAGCAGTACTTC.

This clone turned up a few times. J is TRBJ1-5 and V is TRBV5-8; TRBD1 agrees at 9 bases. The CDR3 consists of 19 residues. The germline V gene has CDR1 SGHTS and CDR2 YDEGEE. V lost 3 bases, J lost 1 base, and 14 bases stayed unmatched. CDR3 amino acids: CASSSGTGPIALSNQPQHF. CDR3 bases: TGTGCCAGCAGCTCCGGGACAGGGCCCATAGCTTTAAGCAATCAGCCCCAGCATTTT.

The chain uses TRBV7-8 and TRBJ1-2, with 9 bases fitting TRBD1. CDR1 SGHVS and CDR2 FQNEAQ come from the germline V gene. Trimming cost V 5 bases and J 3 bases; bases outside gene matches: 7. This CDR3 comprises 15 residues. DNA of the CDR3: TGTGCCAGCAGCATAACACAGGGGGCGTACTATGGCTACACCTTC. Translating gives CASSITQGAYYGYTF.

The chain recombines TRBV4-1 with TRBJ1-5, with no clear D. The CDR3 sequence is 16 residues long. V was trimmed by 0 bases and J by 3 bases, leaving 12 bases between them. Germline V gene sequence: CDR1 MGHRA, CDR2 YSYEKL. For the CDR3, the DNA is TGCGCCAGCAGCCAAGAAGGTAGAGGCCTCAATCAGCCCCAGCATTTT. Translated: CASSQEGRGLNQPQHF.

V usage is TRBV5-8 and J usage is TRBJ1-6; 7 bases match TRBD1. The length of the CDR3 is 16 residues. V lost 0 bases, J lost 10 bases, and 10 bases stayed unmatched. Germline loops: CDR1 SGHTS, CDR2 YDEGEE. CDR3 protein: CASSLEIRQGDSPLHF. CDR3 nucleotides: TGTGCCAGCAGCTTGGAAATTAGACAGGGAGACTCACCCCTCCACTTT.

The V and J genes are TRBV12-5 and TRBJ2-7; tentative D call: TRBD1 (5 bases). The CDR3 has 13 residues. V gave up 7 bases and J gave up 2 bases, with 12 bases separating them. CDR1 and CDR2 (germline): LGHNT, FRNRAP. CDR3: CASAHPDTYEQYF. The DNA of the CDR3 is TGTGCTAGTGCCCATCCGGACACCTACGAGCAGTACTTC.

This chain joins TRBV28 and TRBJ1-4; D uncertain. CDR1 and CDR2 (germline): MDHEN, SYDVKM. Trimming pared 5 bases from V and 0 bases from J, leaving 13 bases between. The CDR3 has 16 amino acids. This CDR3 reads CASSPAIQTTNEKLFF. CDR3 coding DNA: TGTGCCAGCAGTCCGGCGATACAGACAACTAATGAAAAACTGTTTTTT. The full variable domain, with the rest looked up from reference TRBV28 and TRBJ1-4, is DVKVTQSSRYLVKRTGEKVFLECVQDMDHENMFWYRQDPGLGLRLIYFSYDVKMKEKGDIPEGYSVSREKKERFSLILESASTNQTSMYLCASSPAIQTTNEKLFFGSGTQLSVL.

This rearrangement joins TRBV27 to TRBJ1-3, with D perhaps TRBD1 (6 bases). CDR1 and CDR2 (germline): MNHEY, SMNVEV (reference sequence). Between the trimmed V and J ends, which lost 6 bases and 5 bases, there was a span of 17 bases. This CDR3 is built from 15 residues. The CDR3 is CASSPILDSRNTIYF. The CDR3 DNA reads as TGTGCCAGCAGCCCTATTTTGGACAGTAGAAACACCATATATTTT.

V gene TRBV11-2 combines with J gene TRBJ1-2; 9 bases line up with TRBD1. V was pared by 2 bases and J by 3 bases, with 1 base of the junction left unmatched. Germline CDR1 and CDR2: SGHAT and FQNNGV. This CDR3 comprises 14 residues. CDR3 in amino acids: CASSLTGGDYGYTF. For the CDR3, the DNA is TGTGCCAGCAGCTTAACAGGGGGCGACTATGGCTACACCTTC.

The genes are TRBV5-1 and TRBJ2-5, with 9 bases fitting TRBD1. The CDR3 runs 16 residues. Per the germline V gene, CDR1 is SGHRS and CDR2 is YFSETQ. Germline trimming cut 5 bases from V and 1 base from J; bases unmatched to any gene: 9. The CDR3 DNA reads TGCGCCAGCAGAAACCCCCGGGACAGGGCCCAAGAGACCCAGTACTTC. Protein: CASRNPRDRAQETQYF.

The chain links TRBV11-2 to TRBJ1-1; TRBD1 matches 8 bases. Germline CDR1 SGHAT, CDR2 FQNNGV. V was pared by 5 bases and J by 10 bases, with 12 bases of the junction left unmatched. This CDR3 has 14 amino acids. The CDR3 bases are TGTGCCAGCAGCCCCCTGGGACAGGAAGTCGTAGCTTTCTTT. This translates into CASSPLGQEVVAFF.

This clone was found once. This chain links TRBV28 with TRBJ1-5; maybe TRBD1 (6 bases). CDR3 length: 15 residues. The ends were cut back, 3 bases at V and 9 bases at J, with 18 bases in the middle. CDR1 is MDHEN and CDR2 is SYDVKM in the germline V gene. CDR3 residues: CASSFRQVKCPPQHF. DNA of the CDR3: TGTGCCAGCAGTTTTCGACAGGTCAAATGCCCGCCCCAGCATTTT.

The chain couples TRBV6-5 to TRBJ1-4; 9 bases agree with TRBD1. CDR1 is MNHEY, CDR2 SVGAGI, per germline. Losses at the gene ends were 5 bases for V and 6 bases for J; bases not matched to a gene: 4. The CDR3 sequence is 14 residues long. CDR3 amino acids: CASSTGGDDEKLFF. The CDR3 DNA reads as TGTGCCAGCAGTACAGGGGGCGACGATGAAAAACTGTTTTTT.

The chain uses TRBV15 and TRBJ2-3, with D tentatively TRBD2 (5 bases). Germline-derived CDR1 and CDR2 are LNHNV and YYDKDF (reference sequence). CDR3 size: 16 residues. Trimming stripped 7 bases from V and 2 bases from J, with 19 bases between. The CDR3 DNA reads as TGTGCCACCAAGTTTGGCGGGTCCACCGTCACAGATACGCAGTATTTT. It translates to CATKFGGSTVTDTQYF.

The rearrangement uses TRBV27 and TRBJ1-2; D is unresolved. CDR1 and CDR2 from the germline V gene are MNHEY and SMNVEV (reference sequence). The CDR3 runs to 12 residues. Between the trimmed V and J ends, which lost 6 bases and 1 base, there was a span of 6 bases. CDR3 sequence reads: CASRKLNYGYTF. The CDR3 nucleotides are TGTGCCAGCAGAAAGCTTAACTATGGCTACACCTTC.

Turning to this clone: This sample includes further DNA sequences coding for the same CDR3. This rearrangement joins TRBV27 to TRBJ2-2; D gene unclear. V was clipped by 6 bases and J by 4 bases, with 3 bases between them. The CDR3 is 11 amino acids. Germline assignment: CDR1 MNHEY and CDR2 SMNVEV (reference sequence). The CDR3 nucleotides are TGTGCCAGCAGCTCCACCGGGGAGCTGTTTTTT. Translation gives CASSSTGELFF.

The gene calls are TRBV14 and TRBJ2-5; 10 bases match TRBD1. The J segment lost 3 bases and the V segment lost 0 bases, leaving 7 bases of the junction unmatched. Germline V gene data show CDR1 as SGHDN and CDR2 as FVKESK. There are 17 residues in the CDR3. The CDR3 reads CASSQDPRTGGEETQYF. CDR3 nucleotide sequence: TGTGCCAGCAGCCAAGACCCACGGACAGGGGGGGAAGAGACCCAGTACTTC.

This clone was recorded once. The rearrangement links TRBV4-3 to TRBJ2-7; perhaps TRBD1 as D (5 bases). CDR1 is LGHNA, CDR2 YSLEER, per germline. The V and J ends lost 1 base and 5 bases respectively, with 15 bases between them. The CDR3 loop spans 15 amino acids. The CDR3 spells CASSQVEGVRNEQYF. The CDR3 DNA reads TGCGCCAGCAGCCAAGTAGAAGGGGTACGGAACGAGCAGTACTTC.

The rearrangement links TRBV6-1 to TRBJ1-1, with TRBD1 identical over 12 bases. CDR3 length: 17 amino acids. Germline V gives CDR1 MNHNS, CDR2 SASEGT. With 4 bases clipped from V and 5 bases from J, the junction kept 11 bases outside the gene matches. The CDR3 nucleotides are TGTGCCAGCAGTGCGCCAAGGGACAGGGGGCGTCTAACTGAAGCTTTCTTT. Its translation is CASSAPRDRGRLTEAFF.

The chain employs TRBV2 and TRBJ2-1; 14 nucleotides agree with TRBD2. Germline loops: CDR1 SNHLY, CDR2 FYNNEI. V lost 7 bases and J lost 8; bases outside the gene matches: 10. The CDR3 sequence is 16 residues long. The CDR3 spells CASTISPGLAGDEQFF. The CDR3 DNA reads as TGTGCCAGCACCATCAGCCCGGGACTAGCGGGAGATGAGCAGTTCTTC.

The rearrangement links TRBV9 to TRBJ2-7, with 7 bases aligning to TRBD1. The V gene end was trimmed by 0 bases and the J gene end by 4 bases; junction bases not matched to a gene: 4. The CDR3 is 14 amino acids. Germline V lookup: CDR1 SGDLS, CDR2 YYNGEE. The CDR3 region has the DNA TGTGCCAGCAGCGTAGCTGGGACAGCTTACGAGCAGTACTTC. As protein: CASSVAGTAYEQYF.

The rearrangement joins TRBV28 to TRBJ1-1, with a possible D match to TRBD1 (6 bases). Germline assignment: CDR1 MDHEN and CDR2 SYDVKM. The CDR3 covers 21 residues. V shed 2 bases and J shed 1 base, with 29 bases lying between them. The CDR3: CASSLIWDPRRGPVPNTEAFF. The CDR3 nucleotides read TGTGCCAGCAGTTTAATCTGGGATCCGCGGCGGGGGCCGGTTCCGAACACTGAAGCTTTCTTT.

V is TRBV4-3 and J is TRBJ1-1; 7 bases match TRBD1. This CDR3 is built from 15 residues. From germline, CDR1 is LGHNA and CDR2 YSLEER. V trimming: 1 base; J trimming: 5 bases; junction bases outside the gene matches: 7. The CDR3 DNA sequence: TGCGCCAGCAGCCAAGCGAGGGGGCTTAGGACTGAAGCTTTCTTT. Its translation is CASSQARGLRTEAFF.

CDR3 in amino acids: CATSRRLIWSYNEQFF. In DNA form, the CDR3 reads TGTGCCACCAGTCGACGACTCATTTGGTCCTACAATGAGCAGTTCTTC. The chain has TRBV15 and TRBJ2-1; unclear D gene. Per the germline V gene, CDR1 is LNHNV and CDR2 is YYDKDF (reference sequence). The CDR3 covers 16 residues. Trimming left V 6 bases short and J 1 base short, with 16 bases between. Together with reference TRBV15 and TRBJ2-1, the CDR3 gives the full variable domain: DAMVIQNPRYQVTQFGKPVTLSCSQTLNHNVMYWYQQKSSQAPKLLFHYYDKDFNNEADTPDNFQSRRPNTSFCFLDIRSPGLGDTAMYLCATSRRLIWSYNEQFFGPGTRLTVL.

The chain links TRBV27 to TRBJ1-1, with 8 bases aligning to TRBD1. CDR3 length: 17 residues. Germline loops: CDR1 MNHEY, CDR2 SMNVEV (reference sequence). J lost 10 bases, V lost 7 bases, and 23 bases had no gene match. CDR3 in DNA: TGTGCCAGCAATATAGTACGGGGGGTACCAGGGGGCGCGGTAGCTTTCTTT. It codes for CASNIVRGVPGGAVAFF.